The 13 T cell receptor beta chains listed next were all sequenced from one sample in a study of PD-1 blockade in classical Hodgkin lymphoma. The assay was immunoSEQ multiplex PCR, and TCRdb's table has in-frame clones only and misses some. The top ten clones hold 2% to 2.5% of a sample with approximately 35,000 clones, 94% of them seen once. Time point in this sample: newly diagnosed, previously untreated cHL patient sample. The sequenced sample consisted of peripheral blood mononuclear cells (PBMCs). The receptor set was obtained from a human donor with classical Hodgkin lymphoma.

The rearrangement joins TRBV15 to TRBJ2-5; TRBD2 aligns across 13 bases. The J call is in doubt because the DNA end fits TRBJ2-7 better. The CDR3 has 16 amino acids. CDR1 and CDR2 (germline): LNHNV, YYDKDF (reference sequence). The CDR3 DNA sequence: TGTGCCACCAGCAGAGAACTAGCGGGGGGGGCCTACGAGCAGTACTTC. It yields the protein CATSRELAGGAYEQYF.

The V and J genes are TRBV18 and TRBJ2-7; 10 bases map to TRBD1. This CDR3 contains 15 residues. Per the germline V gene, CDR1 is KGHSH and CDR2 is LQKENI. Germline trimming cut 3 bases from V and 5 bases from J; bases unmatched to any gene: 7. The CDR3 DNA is TGTGCCAGCTCACCCCCGACAGGGGGCGTCCACGAGCAGTACTTC. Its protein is CASSPPTGGVHEQYF.

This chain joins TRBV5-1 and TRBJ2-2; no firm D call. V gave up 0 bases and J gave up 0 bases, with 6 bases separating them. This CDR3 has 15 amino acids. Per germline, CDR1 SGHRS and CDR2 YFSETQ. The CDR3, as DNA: TGCGCCAGCAGCTTGGAGGCCGCGAACACCGGGGAGCTGTTTTTT. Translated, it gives CASSLEAANTGELFF.

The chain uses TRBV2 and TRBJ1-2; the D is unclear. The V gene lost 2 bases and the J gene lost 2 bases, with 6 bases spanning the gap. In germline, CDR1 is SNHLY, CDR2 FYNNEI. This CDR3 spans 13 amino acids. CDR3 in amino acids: CASSERSNYGYTF. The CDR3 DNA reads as TGTGCCAGCAGTGAACGGTCCAACTATGGCTACACCTTC.

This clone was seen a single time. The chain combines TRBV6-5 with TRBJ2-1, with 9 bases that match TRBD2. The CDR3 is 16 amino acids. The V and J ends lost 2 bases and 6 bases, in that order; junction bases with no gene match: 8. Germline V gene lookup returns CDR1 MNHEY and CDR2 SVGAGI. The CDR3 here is CASSYLGLARTNEQFF. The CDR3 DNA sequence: TGTGCCAGCAGTTACCTGGGACTAGCCCGTACCAATGAGCAGTTCTTC.

DNA of the CDR3: TGCAGCGCCAGGGAAGGTTCTGGGGCCAACGTCCTGACTTTC. Protein sequence: CSAREGSGANVLTF. The gene calls are TRBV29-1 and TRBJ2-6; D may be TRBD1 (5 bases). The V end was cut by 7 bases, the J end by 1 base, with 11 bases between. Germline V gene lookup returns CDR1 SQVTM and CDR2 ANQGSEA. The CDR3 consists of 14 residues.

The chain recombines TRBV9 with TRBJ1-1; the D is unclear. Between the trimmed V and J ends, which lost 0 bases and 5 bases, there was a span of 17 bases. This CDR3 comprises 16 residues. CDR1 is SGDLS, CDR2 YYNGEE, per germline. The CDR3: CASSVGPSVRETEAFF. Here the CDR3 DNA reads TGTGCCAGCAGCGTAGGGCCCAGCGTAAGGGAAACTGAAGCTTTCTTT.

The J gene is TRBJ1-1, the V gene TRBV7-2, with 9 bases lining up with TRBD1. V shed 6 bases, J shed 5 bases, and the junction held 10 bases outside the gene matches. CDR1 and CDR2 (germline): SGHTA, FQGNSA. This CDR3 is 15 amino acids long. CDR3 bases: TGTGCCAGCAGAGCCGGGACAGGGAGGGGAACTGAAGCTTTCTTT. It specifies CASRAGTGRGTEAFF.

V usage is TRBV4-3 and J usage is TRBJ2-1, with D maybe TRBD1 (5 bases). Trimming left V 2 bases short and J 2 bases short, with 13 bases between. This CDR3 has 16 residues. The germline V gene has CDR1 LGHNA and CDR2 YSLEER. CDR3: CASSQLTGSPYNEQFF. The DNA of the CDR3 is TGCGCCAGCAGCCAACTAACAGGCTCCCCCTACAATGAGCAGTTCTTC.

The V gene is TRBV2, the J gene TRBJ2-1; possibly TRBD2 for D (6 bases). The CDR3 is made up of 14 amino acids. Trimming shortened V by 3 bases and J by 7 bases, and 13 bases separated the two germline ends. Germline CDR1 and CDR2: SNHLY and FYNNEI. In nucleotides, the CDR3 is TGTGCCAGCAGTGATATTCTAGCGAGTAATGAGCAGTTCTTC. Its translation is CASSDILASNEQFF.

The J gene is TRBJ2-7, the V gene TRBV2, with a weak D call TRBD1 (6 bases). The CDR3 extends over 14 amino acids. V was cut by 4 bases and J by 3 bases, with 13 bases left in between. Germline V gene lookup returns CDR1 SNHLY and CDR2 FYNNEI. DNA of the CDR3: TGTGCCAGCAGTGGAAGAGGACAGCTCTACGAGCAGTACTTC. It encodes CASSGRGQLYEQYF.

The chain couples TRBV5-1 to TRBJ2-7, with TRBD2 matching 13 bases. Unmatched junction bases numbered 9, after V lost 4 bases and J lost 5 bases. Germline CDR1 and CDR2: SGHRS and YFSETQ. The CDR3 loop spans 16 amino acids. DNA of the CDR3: TGCGCCAGCAGCGGGGGACTAGCGGGAAAAAAAGACGAGCAGTACTTC. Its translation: CASSGGLAGKKDEQYF.

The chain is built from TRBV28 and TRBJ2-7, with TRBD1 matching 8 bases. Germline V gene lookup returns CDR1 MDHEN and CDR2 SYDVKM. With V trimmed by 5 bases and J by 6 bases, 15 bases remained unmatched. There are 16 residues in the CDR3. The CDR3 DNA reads TGTGCCAGCAGTCACCCGACAGGGGAGGTTGGGCTCGAGCAGTACTTC. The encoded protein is CASSHPTGEVGLEQYF.